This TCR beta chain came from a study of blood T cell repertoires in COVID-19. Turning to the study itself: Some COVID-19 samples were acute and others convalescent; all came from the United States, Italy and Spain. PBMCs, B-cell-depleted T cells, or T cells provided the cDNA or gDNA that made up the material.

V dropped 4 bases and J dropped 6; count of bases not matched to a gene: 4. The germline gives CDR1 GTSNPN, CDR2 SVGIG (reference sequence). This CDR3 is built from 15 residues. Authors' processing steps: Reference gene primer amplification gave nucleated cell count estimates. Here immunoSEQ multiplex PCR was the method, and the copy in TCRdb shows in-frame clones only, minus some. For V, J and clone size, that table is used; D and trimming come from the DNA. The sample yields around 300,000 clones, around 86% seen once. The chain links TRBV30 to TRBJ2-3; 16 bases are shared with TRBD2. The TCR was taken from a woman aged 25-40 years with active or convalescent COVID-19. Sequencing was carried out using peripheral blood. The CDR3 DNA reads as TGTGCCTGGACAGGGACTAGCGGGGGGGCGGATACGCAGTATTTT. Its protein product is CAWTGTSGGADTQYF.